The 21 T cell receptor beta chains listed next were all sequenced from one sample in a study of T cells in Graves' hyperthyroidism and ophthalmopathy. RNA transcripts yielded amplified TCR beta CDR3 regions. When the TCR CDR3 underwent first-round RT-PCR, the HTBI primer set was used. TCRdb analysed the multiplex PCR reads with MiXCR anew, one entry per CDR3 protein. The sample consists of just over 550,000 distinct CDR3 sequences, about 43% of them appearing once. Sample: peripheral blood or thyroid tissue (not recorded which). These receptors were obtained from a woman aged 18-35 years with Graves' hyperthyroidism.

The J gene is TRBJ2-3, the V gene TRBV24-1, with D uncertain. CDR1 and CDR2 from the germline V gene are KGHDR and SFDVKD. The CDR3 loop spans 15 amino acids. V was clipped by 3 bases and J by 0 bases, with 9 bases between them. The CDR3 protein is CATSDAVASTDTQYF. CDR3 nucleotides: TGTGCCACCAGTGATGCGGTAGCTAGCACAGATACGCAGTATTTT.

This clonotype was detected a few times. In nucleotides, the CDR3 is TGCAGCGTTGGTACCTGGGGGGCTGACTATGGCTACACCTTC. Translated: CSVGTWGADYGYTF. The chain combines TRBV29-1 with TRBJ1-2, with D perhaps TRBD1 (6 bases). Deletions cut 4 bases from V and 3 bases from J, with 15 bases between. This CDR3 contains 14 residues. Germline V CDR1 and CDR2: SQVTM, ANQGSEA.

This sequence joins TRBV7-2 and TRBJ2-5, with D perhaps being TRBD1 or TRBD2 (5 bases each). The V and J ends lost 3 bases and 3 bases respectively, with 8 bases between them. Germline V gene lookup returns CDR1 SGHTA and CDR2 FQGNSA. This CDR3 spans 13 amino acids. CDR3 nucleotide sequence: TGTGCCAGCAGCTTCGGGGCGGAAGAGACCCAGTACTTC. Its translation is CASSFGAEETQYF.

This sequence joins TRBV7-2 and TRBJ2-5, with 15 bases aligning to TRBD2. CDR1 and CDR2 (germline): SGHTA, FQGNSA. CDR3 size: 16 residues. Unmatched junction bases numbered 7, after V lost 6 bases and J lost 5 bases. CDR3 residues: CASRTGLAGGLETQYF. CDR3 coding DNA: TGTGCCAGCAGGACCGGACTAGCGGGAGGGTTGGAGACCCAGTACTTC.

Here the CDR3 DNA reads TGCAGTGCTAGTCGGGCAGGGGGCGTAATTGGTGAAGCTTTCTTT. It encodes CSASRAGGVIGEAFF. The chain links TRBV20-1 to TRBJ1-1; 8 nucleotides match TRBD1. Germline CDR1 reads DFQATT; CDR2 reads SNEGSKA (reference sequence). The CDR3 totals 15 residues. V shed 3 bases and J 7 bases; nucleotides not matched to a gene: 13.

There are a few counts of this clonotype. An end of the junction does not agree with germline; a read error may underlie this. The genes are TRBV2 and TRBJ1-2; no clear D. The CDR3 consists of 15 residues. Germline CDR1 and CDR2: SNHLY and FYNNEI. Here the CDR3 reads CASTRLSAANYGYTF. CDR3 in DNA: TGTGCCAGCACTCGTCTCTCAGCCGCTAACTATGGTTACACCTTC.

This clonotype has a count of ten or more. This CDR3 reads CASSFGQGSSPLHF. CDR3 in DNA: TGTGCCAGCAGCTTTGGACAGGGTAGTTCACCCCTCCACTTT. This chain uses TRBV7-9 with TRBJ1-6; 8 nucleotides line up with TRBD1. J gave up 9 bases and V 3 bases, and 4 bases lay outside the gene matches. Per the germline V gene, CDR1 is SEHNR and CDR2 is FQNEAQ (reference sequence). This CDR3 is built from 14 residues.

The V call is TRBV7-9, the J call TRBJ2-7, with TRBD2 identical over 9 bases. Trimming cost V 4 bases and J 1 base; bases outside gene matches: 5. Germline lookup yields CDR1 SEHNR and CDR2 FQNEAQ (reference sequence). This CDR3 contains 15 residues. The CDR3 nucleotides are TGTGCCAGCAGCTATAGCGGGAGAGGTTCCTACGAGCAGTACTTC. Protein: CASSYSGRGSYEQYF.

The chain has TRBV6-5 and TRBJ2-7; TRBD1 or TRBD2 may be the D gene (5 bases each). The CDR3 extends over 14 amino acids. The germline gives CDR1 MNHEY, CDR2 SVGAGI. V was clipped by 6 bases and J by 1 base, with 13 bases between them. CDR3 coding DNA: TGTGCCAGCAGCCGACGGGACCGATCCTACGAGCAGTACTTC. This translates into CASSRRDRSYEQYF.

This clonotype was seen only a few times. CDR3 protein: CASSSIDRSGANVLTF. DNA for the CDR3: TGCGCCAGCAGCTCAATAGACCGCTCTGGGGCCAACGTCCTGACTTTC. The chain joins TRBV5-1 to TRBJ2-6, with D uncertain. This CDR3 comprises 16 residues. Trimming stripped 3 bases from V and 0 bases from J, with 10 bases between. Germline CDR1 reads SGHRS; CDR2 reads YFSETQ.

V is TRBV29-1 and J is TRBJ2-7; a weak D match, TRBD2 (5 bases). The CDR3 sequence is 12 residues long. The V end lost 7 bases, the J end lost 0 bases, and 10 bases lay between the germline ends. The germline CDR1 and CDR2 sequences are SQVTM and ANQGSEA. The CDR3 reads CSGVTSSYEQYF. In DNA form, the CDR3 reads TGCAGCGGGGTCACTAGCTCCTACGAGCAGTACTTC.

This clonotype was observed at least ten times. The chain recombines TRBV2 with TRBJ2-7, with 7 bases matching TRBD1. The CDR3 contains 15 residues. Germline CDR1 SNHLY, CDR2 FYNNEI. The V segment lost 5 bases and the J segment 0 bases; nucleotides outside the gene matches: 7. CDR3 nucleotides: TGTGCCAGCAGTCTCGGACAGGCTCTCTCCTACGAGCAGTACTTC. Translating gives CASSLGQALSYEQYF.

The chain links TRBV19 to TRBJ1-1, with D possibly being TRBD1 (5 bases). Per the germline V gene, CDR1 is LNHDA and CDR2 is SQIVND (reference sequence). V gave up 1 base and J gave up 4 bases, with 10 bases separating them. The CDR3 spans 14 residues. This CDR3 is CASSIGQRGTEAFF. For the CDR3, the DNA is TGTGCCAGTAGTATAGGGCAAAGGGGCACTGAAGCTTTCTTT.

The chain joins TRBV29-1 to TRBJ1-2, with D possibly TRBD1 on 6 matching bases. This CDR3 comprises 12 residues. Germline loops: CDR1 SQVTM, CDR2 ANQGSEA. V was pared by 3 bases and J by 3 bases, with 8 bases between. The CDR3 DNA reads as TGCAGCGTTGAGCGGACAGACTATGGCTACACCTTC. This encodes CSVERTDYGYTF.

The chain couples TRBV19 to TRBJ2-7; D possibly corresponds to TRBD1 (5 bases). The CDR3 extends over 14 amino acids. V lost 3 bases and J 5 bases, leaving 14 bases between the germline ends. Per germline, CDR1 LNHDA and CDR2 SQIVND (reference sequence). CDR3 sequence (DNA): TGTGCCAGTAGTATTTTCCAGGGTTCCCACGAGCAGTACTTC. Translated: CASSIFQGSHEQYF.

On this clonotype itself: Being one base from a much bigger clone, this may be a read error. DNA of the CDR3: TGTGCCAGCAGCTTAGGCGGGGAGGCCGAAGCTCTCTTT. The encoded protein is CASSLGGEAEALF. V gene TRBV7-8 combines with J gene TRBJ1-1; the D is unclear. Germline V gene sequence: CDR1 SGHVS, CDR2 FQNEAQ. This CDR3 comprises 13 residues.

V and J are TRBV11-2 and TRBJ1-5; no clear D. The CDR3 totals 12 residues. From germline, CDR1 is SGHAT and CDR2 FQNNGV. V dropped 0 bases and J dropped 11 bases, with 8 bases sitting between them. The CDR3 spells CASSLDGETQHF. Written as DNA, the CDR3 is TGTGCCAGCAGCTTAGACGGGGAGACCCAGCATTTT.

This clonotype has ten or more counts. The gene calls are TRBV7-6 and TRBJ2-5; TRBD2 matches 10 bases. Trimming at V came to 1 base and at J to 4 bases, leaving 6 bases not matched to a gene. The CDR3 contains 16 residues. Germline CDR1 is SGHVS and CDR2 is FNYEAQ. The CDR3 DNA follows: TGTGCCAGCAGCTTAGTGAGCGGGAGGGCCTCAGAGACCCAGTACTTC. Protein product: CASSLVSGRASETQYF. The full variable domain, completed using reference TRBV7-6 and TRBJ2-5, is GAGVSQSPRYKVTKRGQDVALRCDPISGHVSLYWYRQALGQGPEFLTYFNYEAQQDKSGLPNDRFSAERPEGSISTLTIQRTEQRDSAMYRCASSLVSGRASETQYFGPGTRLLVL.

This clonotype was observed a few times. The chain carries TRBV9 and TRBJ2-7, with 10 bases lining up with TRBD2. The V segment lost 0 bases and the J segment 6 bases; nucleotides outside the gene matches: 6. Germline CDR1 SGDLS, CDR2 YYNGEE. This CDR3 contains 15 residues. The CDR3 DNA follows: TGTGCCAGCAGCGTAGAACCTAGCGGGAGCTTCGAGCAGTACTTC. It translates to CASSVEPSGSFEQYF.

V is TRBV29-1 and J is TRBJ2-7, with TRBD1 matching 9 bases. This CDR3 has 11 amino acids. With V trimmed by 7 bases and J by 3 bases, 1 base remained unmatched. The V gene's germline CDR1 is SQVTM and CDR2 ANQGSEA. For the CDR3, the DNA is TGCAGCGCGACAGGGGGCTACGAGCAGTACTTC. Translation: CSATGGYEQYF.

V is TRBV12-3 or TRBV12-4 and J is TRBJ1-4; D perhaps matches TRBD1 (5 bases). Trimming cost V 5 bases and J 8 bases, with 12 bases left between them. CDR3 size: 13 residues. The DNA for the CDR3 is TGTGCCAGCAGTACCGGGACGGGGGAAAAACTGTTTTTT. Its protein product is CASSTGTGEKLFF.